Shown below are 27 T cell receptor beta chains from a single sample sequenced in a study of T cell repertoires in cytomegalovirus infection. These TCRs' antigens remain unknown. One entry per CDR3 protein, called by TCRdb with MiXCR from the reads. This table has approximately 130,000 distinct CDR3 sequences, roughly 25% appearing once. Material for sequencing was PBMCs, sequenced either directly or after in vitro stimulation (not recorded which). These receptors were taken from a human donor in good health (CMV status not recorded). Some clones in this sample may be carry-over from other donors' samples.

The sample holds many counts of this clonotype. J is TRBJ2-3 and V is TRBV7-2, with TRBD2 matching over 10 bases. This CDR3 contains 15 residues. V shed 0 bases, J shed 6 bases, and the junction held 3 bases outside the gene matches. Germline V CDR1 and CDR2: SGHTA, FQGNSA. This CDR3 reads CASSLASSGGDTQYF. The CDR3 region has the DNA TGTGCCAGCAGCTTAGCGTCTAGCGGGGGTGATACGCAGTATTTT.

The chain joins TRBV24-1 to TRBJ2-1, with a weak D call TRBD2 (5 bases). CDR1 and CDR2 from the germline V gene are KGHDR and SFDVKD. This CDR3 has 14 amino acids. The V gene lost 3 bases and the J gene lost 0 bases, with 5 bases spanning the gap. CDR3 nucleotides: TGTGCCACCAGTGATAGCGGCTCCTACAATGAGCAGTTCTTC. This codes for CATSDSGSYNEQFF.

V and J are TRBV4-1 and TRBJ2-5; D ambiguous. With 1 base removed from V and 1 base from J, the gap between germline ends came to 7 bases. The CDR3 covers 14 residues. The germline CDR1 and CDR2 sequences are MGHRA and YSYEKL. The CDR3 DNA reads TGCGCCAGCAGCCAAGTGGGTGGCCAAGAGACCCAGTACTTC. Translating it yields CASSQVGGQETQYF.

In its sample, this clonotype was seen many times. The CDR3 loop is CSAARDSGTGETQYF. DNA of the CDR3: TGCAGTGCCGCGCGGGATAGCGGGACCGGGGAGACCCAGTACTTC. V usage is TRBV20-1 and J usage is TRBJ2-5, with 8 bases that match TRBD2. This CDR3 spans 15 amino acids. The V segment lost 6 bases and the J segment 5 bases; nucleotides outside the gene matches: 14. CDR1 and CDR2 (germline): DFQATT, SNEGSKA (reference sequence).

This clonotype was detected only a few times. The V gene is TRBV6-2 or TRBV6-3, the J gene TRBJ1-5, with D maybe TRBD1 (6 bases). The CDR3 spans 14 residues. Between the trimmed V and J ends, which lost 6 bases and 4 bases, there was a span of 13 bases. CDR1 and CDR2 (germline): MNHEY, SVGEGT. The CDR3 DNA follows: TGTGCCAGCAGCCCGACAGGATTGAATCAGCCCCAGCATTTT. It encodes CASSPTGLNQPQHF.

The chain links TRBV2 to TRBJ2-2; 13 nucleotides agree with TRBD2. CDR1 is SNHLY and CDR2 is FYNNEI in the germline V gene. V was pared by 6 bases and J by 4 bases, with 17 bases of the junction left unmatched. The CDR3 is made up of 20 amino acids. The CDR3 sequence: CASSRNPAGLAGDGTGELFF. In DNA, the CDR3 is TGTGCCAGCAGCCGCAACCCCGCAGGACTAGCGGGAGATGGCACCGGGGAGCTGTTTTTT.

The rearrangement uses TRBV2 and TRBJ1-1, with 7 bases aligning to TRBD1. CDR3 length: 14 residues. The germline CDR1 and CDR2 sequences are SNHLY and FYNNEI. Losses at the gene ends were 7 bases for V and 0 bases for J; bases not matched to a gene: 5. This CDR3 reads CASTRQGMNTEAFF. The CDR3, as DNA: TGTGCCAGCACAAGACAGGGCATGAACACTGAAGCTTTCTTT.

The chain links TRBV7-2 to TRBJ2-5; maybe TRBD2 (6 bases). The CDR3 is made up of 13 amino acids. Per germline, CDR1 SGHTA and CDR2 FQGNSA. Trimming shortened V by 3 bases and J by 5 bases, and 10 bases separated the two germline ends. CDR3 protein: CASSLTRRETQYF. The CDR3 nucleotides read TGTGCCAGCAGCTTGACTAGACGGGAGACCCAGTACTTC. The full variable domain, in which reference TRBV7-2 and TRBJ2-5 provide the parts outside the CDR3, is GAGVSQSPSNKVTEKGKDVELRCDPISGHTALYWYRQSLGQGLEFLIYFQGNSAPDKSGLPSDRFSAERTGGSVSTLTIQRTQQEDSAVYLCASSLTRRETQYFGPGTRLLVL.

This clonotype was seen repeatedly, ten times or more. The CDR3 nucleotides read TGTGCCAGCAGTTACCGCCGGCTAGCGGGGGGCTACAATGAGCAGTTCTTC. Translation gives CASSYRRLAGGYNEQFF. This chain joins TRBV6-5 and TRBJ2-1; 11 bases agree with TRBD2. This CDR3 has 17 amino acids. The V gene's germline CDR1 is MNHEY and CDR2 SVGAGI. The J segment lost 3 bases and the V segment lost 2 bases, leaving 6 bases of the junction unmatched.

This clonotype showed up just a few times. V gene TRBV12-3 or TRBV12-4 combines with J gene TRBJ1-1; TRBD1 agrees at 7 bases. With 3 bases clipped from V and 5 bases from J, the junction kept 9 bases outside the gene matches. The CDR3 is 15 residues long. CDR3 DNA sequence: TGTGCCAGCAGTTTTTTCCAGGGGGATCGTACTGAAGCTTTCTTT. Amino acid sequence: CASSFFQGDRTEAFF.

The rearrangement links TRBV7-2 to TRBJ2-1; TRBD1 is a possible D gene (6 bases). The CDR3 is made up of 15 amino acids. Germline CDR1 reads SGHTA; CDR2 reads FQGNSA. Trimming pared 1 base from V and 5 bases from J, leaving 12 bases between. The CDR3 bases are TGTGCCAGCAGCTTAGACCAGGGACACAACAATGAGCAGTTCTTC. Encoded protein: CASSLDQGHNNEQFF.

The genes are TRBV20-1 and TRBJ2-2; D not resolved. The CDR3 has 15 residues. The germline gives CDR1 DFQATT, CDR2 SNEGSKA (reference sequence). V was pared by 0 bases and J by 0 bases, with 8 bases between. The CDR3 spells CSARDDGSNTGELFF. Written as DNA, the CDR3 is TGCAGTGCTAGAGATGACGGCTCGAACACCGGGGAGCTGTTTTTT.

This clonotype was counted many times. This rearrangement joins TRBV29-1 to TRBJ1-2; D is undetermined. V lost 0 bases to trimming and J lost 3 bases, with 14 bases between them. The CDR3 consists of 15 residues. CDR1 is SQVTM and CDR2 is ANQGSEA in the germline V gene. This chain's CDR3 is CSVEDGSSRYYGYTF. CDR3 nucleotide sequence: TGCAGCGTTGAAGATGGTTCTTCGCGTTACTATGGCTACACCTTC.

J is TRBJ2-5 and V is TRBV27; 12 bases are shared with TRBD2. J was trimmed by 6 bases and V by 4 bases; bases with no gene match: 6. Germline CDR1 and CDR2: MNHEY and SMNVEV (reference sequence). The CDR3 loop spans 15 amino acids. The chain's CDR3 is CASSSWTSGIKTQYF. DNA for the CDR3: TGTGCCAGCAGTTCCTGGACTAGCGGGATTAAGACCCAGTACTTC.

The rearrangement uses TRBV28 and TRBJ2-3; D is perhaps TRBD2 (5 bases). In germline, CDR1 is MDHEN, CDR2 SYDVKM. This CDR3 contains 16 residues. Deletions cut 2 bases from V and 4 bases from J, with 16 bases between. CDR3: CASSLLLEVRADTQYF. The CDR3 region has the DNA TGTGCCAGCAGTTTACTACTAGAGGTGCGGGCAGATACGCAGTATTTT.

The chain recombines TRBV27 with TRBJ1-6; D gene uncertain. The CDR3 loop spans 14 amino acids. From germline, CDR1 is MNHEY and CDR2 SMNVEV (reference sequence). Trimming removed 3 bases at V and 10 bases at J, with 13 bases between. CDR3 in amino acids: CASSLDGLGSPLHF. In DNA form, the CDR3 reads TGTGCCAGCAGTTTGGACGGCTTGGGATCACCCCTCCACTTT.

The chain has TRBV27 and TRBJ2-7; TRBD1 agrees at 7 bases. CDR1 is MNHEY, CDR2 SMNVEV, per germline (reference sequence). After removal of 10 bases from V and 2 bases from J, the junction contained 8 bases not matched to a gene. The CDR3 length is 13 residues. CDR3 bases: TGTGCCACCATTCTAGGGGGCGCCTACGAGCAGTACGTC. Amino acid sequence: CATILGGAYEQYV.

The J gene is TRBJ2-1, the V gene TRBV5-4; D is unclear. V lost 0 bases to trimming and J lost 6 bases, with 7 bases between them. This CDR3 spans 13 amino acids. Germline CDR1 is SGHNT and CDR2 is YYREEE (reference sequence). The CDR3 sequence is CASSLDSGNEQFF. The DNA of the CDR3 is TGTGCCAGCAGCTTGGACAGTGGCAATGAGCAGTTCTTC.

The rearrangement uses TRBV19 and TRBJ1-2; D perhaps matches TRBD1 (5 bases). Germline V lookup: CDR1 LNHDA, CDR2 SQIVND (reference sequence). This CDR3 is 13 amino acids long. Deletions cut 11 bases from V and 2 bases from J, with 15 bases between. CDR3 sequence: CASSQGLNYGYTF. The DNA of the CDR3 is TGTGCCTCGTCCCAGGGCTTAAACTATGGCTACACCTTC.

Many counts were recorded for this clonotype. The CDR3 here is CASSPTRSTGELFF. CDR3 DNA sequence: TGTGCCAGCAGCCCCACACGATCGACCGGGGAGCTGTTTTTT. The chain couples TRBV7-6 to TRBJ2-2; D not certain. The CDR3 totals 14 residues. Trimming took off 5 bases at V and 5 bases at J, with 12 bases between the two ends. CDR1 is SGHVS and CDR2 is FNYEAQ in the germline V gene.

This clonotype was recorded at least ten times. The V call is TRBV6-1, the J call TRBJ2-1; the match to TRBD2 covers 15 bases. With V trimmed by 6 bases and J by 1 base, 10 bases remained unmatched. Germline V CDR1 and CDR2: MNHNS, SASEGT. The CDR3 is made up of 19 amino acids. The CDR3 DNA reads TGTGCCAGCAGCCCCCGGACTAGCGGGAGGGCCGGGTCCTACAATGAGCAGTTCTTC. It encodes CASSPRTSGRAGSYNEQFF.

The chain joins TRBV5-5 to TRBJ2-3; TRBD2 agrees at 8 bases. The ends lost 4 bases at V and 2 bases at J; junction bases unmatched: 9. Germline CDR1 and CDR2: SGHKS and YYEKEE (reference sequence). The length of the CDR3 is 16 residues. CDR3: CASSPGGNRYTDTQYF. The CDR3 region has the DNA TGTGCCAGCAGCCCGGGGGGGAACAGGTACACAGATACGCAGTATTTT.

This clonotype was seen repeatedly, ten times or more. The V and J genes are TRBV7-2 and TRBJ2-7; no firm D call. The V gene lost 2 bases and the J gene lost 6 bases, with 14 bases spanning the gap. This CDR3 region has 14 residues. Germline-derived CDR1 and CDR2 are SGHTA and FQGNSA. The CDR3 nucleotides are TGTGCCAGCAGCTTATCTGTTGGGCCGACCGAGCAGTACTTC. It codes for CASSLSVGPTEQYF.

This clonotype was counted many times. J is TRBJ1-2 and V is TRBV7-6, with TRBD1 as a possible D gene (5 bases). The CDR3 length is 15 residues. Trimming shortened V by 5 bases and J by 7 bases, and 20 bases separated the two germline ends. Germline CDR1 is SGHVS and CDR2 is FNYEAQ. The CDR3 is CASSLSGGETGGYTF. CDR3 nucleotides: TGTGCCAGCAGCCTCAGCGGGGGGGAGACCGGTGGCTACACCTTC.

This clonotype was recorded only once. V usage is TRBV19 and J usage is TRBJ1-5; TRBD1 might be the D (5 bases). CDR3 length: 15 residues. V lost 7 bases and J 0 bases, leaving 13 bases between the germline ends. Germline-derived CDR1 and CDR2 are LNHDA and SQIVND (reference sequence). The CDR3 sequence is CASNFGGYSNQPQHF. In nucleotides, the CDR3 is TGTGCCAGTAACTTCGGGGGGTATAGCAATCAGCCCCAGCATTTT.

This clonotype was observed once. A much larger clone lies one base from this, so it may be a read error. The chain has TRBV7-6 and TRBJ2-1; possibly TRBD2 for D (6 bases). Germline values: CDR1 SGHVS, CDR2 FNYEAQ. The CDR3 spans 15 residues. With 5 bases removed from V and 4 bases from J, the gap between germline ends came to 15 bases. CDR3 sequence: CASSPGTDLYNEQFF. DNA for the CDR3: TGTGCCAGCAGCCCCGGGACTGATTTATACAATGAGCAGTTCTTC.

For this clonotype: A much larger clone lies a single base off, so this may be a read error. The CDR3 DNA reads as TGTGCCAACAAGCGGGATCCCTACAATGAGCAGTTCTTC. Protein sequence: CANKRDPYNEQFF. V usage is TRBV6-5 and J usage is TRBJ2-1, with 7 bases matching TRBD2. V lost 10 bases, J lost 2 bases, and 5 bases stayed unmatched. Germline assignment: CDR1 MNHEY and CDR2 SVGAGI. CDR3 length equals 13 residues.